The text below deals with one TCR beta chain. Its antigen is as yet unknown. This entry belongs to a study of cytomegalovirus exposure and HLA in healthy donors. Findings and limits, study-wide: Because they were indistinguishable, some V segments, including TRBV6-2 and TRBV6-3, were excluded.

The PCR had 60 Vbeta and 13 Jbeta primers. TCRdb's table, derived via immunoSEQ multiplex PCR, lists solely in-frame clones and lacks some. The sample carries approximately 220,000 clones, around 80% recorded once. Trimming removed 6 bases from V and 4 bases from J, with 13 bases in between. The CDR3 is 12 residues long. Germline V gives CDR1 SQVTM, CDR2 ANQGSEA. This TCR was sampled from a middle-aged man in good health and CMV-seronegative. The material sequenced was PBMCs. The V call is TRBV29-1, the J call TRBJ2-7; possibly TRBD2 for D (5 bases). Here the CDR3 reads CSVEGHQYEQYF. The CDR3, as DNA: TGCAGCGTCGAGGGTCACCAATACGAGCAGTACTTC.